This is a list of T cell receptor beta chains from one sample in a study of blood T cell repertoires in COVID-19. Profiled with immunoSEQ multiplex PCR; TCRdb holds only in-frame clones, not every one. The repertoire includes some 90,000 clones, 89% of them detected once, and approximately 8.9% sits in the top ten. The source material was peripheral blood. All receptors derive from a man over 45 with acute or convalescent COVID-19. Both conserved end residues are part of each CDR3. Fields, in order: J gene, V gene, CDR3 protein.

>TRBJ2-1|TRBV7-9
CASTPGNRGGYNEQFF
>TRBJ2-5|TRBV28
CASSSRSGGAPETQYF
>TRBJ1-2|TRBV7-9
CASSLDVGRFNGYTF
>TRBJ1-4|TRBV7-8
CASSLGGFHEKLFF
>TRBJ1-1|TRBV29-1
CSVVGGANTEAFF
>TRBJ1-4|TRBV6-5
CASLQGNEKLFF
>TRBJ2-3|TRBV4-2
CASSQDRRAGGPLSDTQYF
>TRBJ1-4|TRBV2
CASRPRTGFEKLFF
>TRBJ2-6|TRBV5-5
CASSLGRTDSGANVLTF
>TRBJ1-2|TRBV21-1
CASSKAGGIDDGYTF
>TRBJ1-1|TRBV18
CASSRGQGADTEAFF
>TRBJ1-2|TRBV5-1
CASSLNRGSGYTF
>TRBJ2-6|TRBV19
CASTRGRTGANVLTF
>TRBJ2-1|TRBV15
CATSRDLTSGARDEQFF
>TRBJ2-1|TRBV19
CASSPTGGLYNEQFF
>TRBJ1-5|TRBV7-9
CASSLGQGRNNQPQHF
>TRBJ2-3|TRBV5-1
CASSLEDTQYF
>TRBJ2-6|TRBV19
CASSTTGGGSGANVLTF
>TRBJ1-4|TRBV19
CASKAGGAGEKLFF
>TRBJ1-1|TRBV5-4
CASSPAGSAEAFF
>TRBJ2-5|TRBV7-8
CASSRAGGPETQYF
>TRBJ2-1|TRBV10-3
CAISVVGVDNEQFF
>TRBJ1-4|TRBV9
CASSVGPGGNEKLFF
>TRBJ1-1|TRBV6-1
CASSEALANTEAFF
>TRBJ2-2|TRBV4-1
CASSQRDRAIGELFF
>TRBJ2-3|TRBV7-2
CASSQRDSLDTQYF
>TRBJ1-1|TRBV19
CASTPGTGKMNTEAFF
>TRBJ2-7|TRBV5-5
CASSLGFRVNEQYF
>TRBJ1-2|TRBV27
CASSSLFTGQHNYGYTF
>TRBJ2-2|TRBV6-4
CASSDGLRTGYTGELFF
>TRBJ2-1|TRBV20-1
CSASLPDRGGDNEQFF
>TRBJ2-2|TRBV5-1
CASSFGQGTGELFF
>TRBJ2-3|TRBV30
CAWSSSGGTDTQYF
>TRBJ2-1|TRBV6-5
CASSFDRASHNEQFF
>TRBJ1-1|TRBV2
CASSALTDMNTEAFF
>TRBJ1-2|TRBV24-1
CATSDSDRNYGYTF
>TRBJ1-4|TRBV5-1
CASSLAGQSNEKLFF
>TRBJ2-3|TRBV12-3/TRBV12-4
CASSGLAPDTQYF
>TRBJ2-2|TRBV27
CASSSRGINTGELFF
>TRBJ1-3|TRBV5-5
CASSLVAPSSSGNTIYF
>TRBJ2-3|TRBV4-2
CASSQMVSSGALTDTQYF
>TRBJ1-2|TRBV9
CASSLEGRLGYGYTF